Below, one T cell receptor (beta chain) is given with its context. The V end lost 1 base, the J end lost 0 bases, and 10 bases lay between the germline ends. This CDR3 is built from 15 residues. CDR1 is SGHVS and CDR2 is FQNEAQ in the germline V gene. Priming with a constant-region primer yielded TCR beta cDNA from around 0.45 ug total RNA. It was through three nested multiplex PCR rounds of slightly modified ARM-PCR that TCR beta libraries arose. Forward primers for TRBV1-TRBV30 and a C-beta reverse primer served the first two PCR rounds, at around 9 cycles each. TCRdb recomputed calls from the multiplex PCR reads with MiXCR, one row per CDR3 protein. This table has fewer than 350,000 distinct CDR3 sequences, 65% appearing once. RNA was extracted from whole blood without cell sorting, alongside germline DNA. The sample is drawn from a study of tumor-infiltrating lymphocytes in primary liver carcinoma.

This clonotype was sampled from a middle-aged man with primary liver carcinoma and hepatitis B virus infection. The chain carries TRBV7-8 and TRBJ2-7; D is perhaps TRBD1 (5 bases). The sequencing sample was made of peripheral blood. The CDR3 spells CASSLVGVSSYEQYF. For the CDR3, the DNA is TGTGCCAGCAGCTTAGTAGGGGTTTCCTCCTACGAGCAGTACTTC.